Shown below are 16 T cell receptor beta chains from a single sample sequenced in a study of blood T cells in healthy people across ages. Combining a sample-barcoded 5' primer with a J-beta primer mix, a second PCR ran for roughly 7 to 12 cycles. TCRdb recomputed calls from the 5' RACE reads with MiXCR, one row per CDR3 protein. The data contain about a million distinct CDR3 sequences, around two fifths of them singletons. The source material was blood. These receptors came from a man in his late teens or twenties in good health.

This chain uses TRBV27 with TRBJ2-2, with no clear D. CDR1 MNHEY and CDR2 SMNVEV come from the germline V gene (reference sequence). This CDR3 has 12 residues. V was trimmed by 5 bases and J by 9 bases, leaving 10 bases between them. In DNA form, the CDR3 reads TGTGCCAGCAGTCCTCGAGGAAGGGAGCTGTTTTTT. It yields the protein CASSPRGRELFF.

V is TRBV10-3 and J is TRBJ1-2, with no clear D. The CDR3 runs 13 residues. With 0 bases removed from V and 8 bases from J, the gap between germline ends came to 10 bases. Per germline, CDR1 ENHRY and CDR2 SYGVKD. Written as DNA, the CDR3 is TGTGCCATCAGTGAGTCCATGTCGGAAGGCTACACCTTC. The encoded protein is CAISESMSEGYTF.

The V call is TRBV7-2, the J call TRBJ2-7; tentative D call: TRBD1 (5 bases). The V gene lost 4 bases and the J gene lost 3 bases, with 7 bases spanning the gap. The CDR3 runs 12 residues. Germline-derived CDR1 and CDR2 are SGHTA and FQGNSA. Here the CDR3 reads CASSSGHYEQYF. DNA for the CDR3: TGTGCCAGCAGCTCCGGACACTACGAGCAGTACTTC.

V usage is TRBV27 and J usage is TRBJ2-7, with D possibly called TRBD1 or TRBD2 (5 bases each). Germline CDR1 MNHEY, CDR2 SMNVEV (reference sequence). Trimming shortened V by 6 bases and J by 1 base, and 16 bases separated the two germline ends. There are 15 residues in the CDR3. This CDR3 is CASRAKDRGSYEQYF. The DNA of the CDR3 is TGTGCCAGCAGAGCAAAAGACAGAGGGTCCTACGAGCAGTACTTC.

The table lists this clonotype with a few counts. The CDR3 DNA is TGTGCCAGCAGTTTGTCAAATAGCGGGAACAATGAGCAGTACTTC. Encoded protein: CASSLSNSGNNEQYF. The rearrangement uses TRBV12-3 or TRBV12-4 and TRBJ2-1; TRBD2 agrees at 8 bases. Gene TRBJ2-7 matches the end of the DNA better, so the J call may be wrong. CDR3 length: 15 residues.

The rearrangement links TRBV10-3 to TRBJ2-3; TRBD1 might be the D (5 bases). The CDR3 contains 14 residues. Germline assignment: CDR1 ENHRY and CDR2 SYGVKD. Trimming shortened V by 3 bases and J by 6 bases, and 13 bases separated the two germline ends. The CDR3 DNA sequence: TGTGCCATCAGTGACTGGCAGGGAAGCGATACGCAGTATTTT. This translates into CAISDWQGSDTQYF.

As to this clonotype: The germline gene is not matched at one end of the junction; a read error may be the cause. The chain employs TRBV12-3 or TRBV12-4 and TRBJ1-2; 8 bases map to TRBD1. The CDR3 is 14 residues long. CDR3 sequence reads: CTSRGQGQNYGYTF. The CDR3 coding sequence is TGTACCAGCAGAGGACAGGGACAGAACTATGGCTACACCTTC.

This clonotype came up a few times. V is TRBV10-3 and J is TRBJ2-7, with D unclear. The CDR3 totals 18 residues. CDR1 ENHRY and CDR2 SYGVKD come from the germline V gene. Trimming removed 0 bases at V and 5 bases at J, with 23 bases between. CDR3 protein: CAISESTVGPFQRDEQYF. The DNA of the CDR3 is TGTGCCATCAGTGAGTCGACTGTCGGCCCATTCCAACGCGACGAGCAGTACTTC.

This clonotype was picked up a small number of times. This chain links TRBV7-2 with TRBJ2-7, with D maybe TRBD1 (6 bases). The germline V gene has CDR1 SGHTA and CDR2 FQGNSA. Trimming removed 5 bases at V and 7 bases at J, with 15 bases between. The CDR3 runs 13 residues. In nucleotides, the CDR3 is TGTGCCAGCAGCGACAGGATAAACCGGGAGCAGTACTTC. Encoded protein: CASSDRINREQYF.

The chain combines TRBV5-1 with TRBJ2-5, with TRBD1 matching over 7 bases. The CDR3 has 15 residues. Per the germline V gene, CDR1 is SGHRS and CDR2 is YFSETQ. The trim removed 3 bases at V and 0 bases at J, leaving 5 bases unmatched. In nucleotides, the CDR3 is TGCGCCAGCAGCTCGGGACAGCTTCACCAAGAGACCCAGTACTTC. As protein: CASSSGQLHQETQYF.

This clonotype showed up just a few times. V gene TRBV20-1 combines with J gene TRBJ1-2; no definite D call. Looked up from germline, CDR1 is DFQATT and CDR2 is SNEGSKA (reference sequence). There are 12 residues in the CDR3. Trimming removed 5 bases at V and 2 bases at J, with 9 bases between. CDR3 amino acids: CSAPQENYGYTF. The DNA of the CDR3 is TGCAGTGCTCCGCAGGAAAACTATGGCTACACCTTC.

The rearrangement uses TRBV10-3 and TRBJ1-4; D gene unclear. This CDR3 region has 14 residues. The germline gives CDR1 ENHRY, CDR2 SYGVKD. V shed 2 bases and J shed 7 bases, with 11 bases lying between them. The DNA for the CDR3 is TGTGCCATCAGTGAGGACACATCAGGTGAAAAACTGTTTTTT. It specifies CAISEDTSGEKLFF.

This clonotype was seen a handful of times. This chain connects TRBV24-1 to TRBJ1-5; no definite D call. This CDR3 spans 14 amino acids. V lost 6 bases and J lost 7, with 15 bases in between. CDR1 and CDR2 from the germline V gene are KGHDR and SFDVKD. The CDR3 here is CATSTGSEGQPQHF. The DNA for the CDR3 is TGTGCCACCAGTACCGGGTCCGAAGGACAGCCCCAGCATTTT.

The chain is built from TRBV6-5 and TRBJ2-1, with 9 bases aligning to TRBD2. Losses at the gene ends were 1 base for V and 6 bases for J; bases not matched to a gene: 7. This CDR3 contains 16 residues. Germline CDR1 MNHEY, CDR2 SVGAGI. CDR3 residues: CASSYLAGGALNEQFF. The CDR3 DNA reads as TGTGCCAGCAGTTACTTGGCGGGGGGGGCCCTCAATGAGCAGTTCTTC.

This clonotype appeared a few times. The chain is built from TRBV5-6 and TRBJ1-2; D is perhaps TRBD1 (5 bases). Trimming took 2 bases from V and 4 from J, leaving 15 bases between them. Germline V gene data show CDR1 as SGHDT and CDR2 as YYEEEE. This CDR3 region has 15 residues. CDR3 region: CASSLNRGRSYGYTF. Written as DNA, the CDR3 is TGTGCCAGCAGCTTAAACCGGGGACGGTCCTATGGCTACACCTTC.

This clonotype occurred a few times. The rearrangement links TRBV7-9 to TRBJ1-1; TRBD1 is a possible D gene (6 bases). Between the trimmed V and J ends, which lost 5 bases and 1 base, there was a span of 14 bases. This CDR3 region has 15 residues. Germline V CDR1 and CDR2: SEHNR, FQNEAQ (reference sequence). The CDR3 bases are TGTGCCAGCAGCCAGAGTCACAGGGAGAACACTGAAGCTTTCTTT. Its protein product is CASSQSHRENTEAFF.